These T cell receptor beta chains were read from a single sample in a study of OX40 agonist ivuxolimab in advanced cancers. The table came from immunoSEQ multiplex PCR; TCRdb's copy has only in-frame clones and leaves some out. This sample yields around 97,000 clones, of which roughly four fifths are seen a single time; about 5.5% belongs to the top ten. The specimen comprised CD4+ or CD8+ T cells sorted from blood, sampled in a trial of the OX40 agonist ivuxolimab. These receptors came from an adult with an advanced solid tumor such as melanoma, head and neck, liver or kidney cancer. CDR3s include the opening cysteine and the closing phenylalanine or tryptophan. The D gene is left open where the match is weak. Clone size, where shown, is once, few, many, or a class for clones that have expanded.

V gene,clone size,J gene,D gene,CDR3 protein,CDR3 DNA
TRBV25-1,once,TRBJ1-2,TRBD1,CASSPQGAGGYTF,TGTGCCAGCAGTCCACAGGGGGCAGGGGGCTACACCTTC
TRBV4-1,NA,TRBJ1-5,TRBD1,CASSRDRSSNQPQHF,TGCGCCAGCAGCCGGGACAGGTCAAGCAATCAGCCCCAGCATTTT
TRBV2,NA,TRBJ2-1,TRBD2,CASSAPRASGGFHNEQFF,TGTGCCAGCAGTGCCCCCCGGGCTAGCGGGGGGTTCCACAATGAGCAGTTCTTC
TRBV6-1,NA,TRBJ2-2,NA,CASSETGTGELFF,TGTGCCAGCAGTGAAACAGGCACCGGGGAGCTGTTTTTT
TRBV7-8,NA,TRBJ2-1,TRBD2,CASSRTSGSFYNEQFF,TGTGCCAGCAGCAGGACTAGCGGGAGTTTTTACAATGAGCAGTTCTTC
TRBV7-9,NA,TRBJ2-1,NA,CASSSPQGNEQFF,TGTGCCAGCAGCTCGCCGCAGGGAAATGAGCAGTTCTTC
TRBV6-6,NA,TRBJ1-1,NA,CASTRQLDGGNTEAFF,TGTGCCAGCACCCGACAGCTCGACGGTGGGAACACTGAAGCTTTCTTT
TRBV10-2,NA,TRBJ1-2,NA,CASKASSDYGYTF,TGCGCCAGCAAAGCATCTTCGGACTATGGCTACACCTTC
TRBV5-1,NA,TRBJ2-7,NA,CASSSPGTRSGGSYEQYF,TGCGCCAGCAGCTCCCCCGGGACCCGCTCCGGGGGCTCCTACGAGCAGTACTTC
TRBV18,once,TRBJ2-2,TRBD2,CASSPDSGSGTGELFF,TGTGCCAGCTCACCAGATAGCGGGAGCGGGACCGGGGAGCTGTTTTTT
TRBV29-1,NA,TRBJ2-3,NA,CSARGIGTDTQYF,TGCAGCGCTCGGGGCATCGGCACAGATACGCAGTATTTT
TRBV30,NA,TRBJ1-2,NA,CARKRLGEEGYTF,TGTGCCCGGAAAAGGCTCGGGGAGGAAGGCTACACCTTC
TRBV5-3,NA,TRBJ1-2,TRBD1,CARSLDGPDRAHGYTF,TGTGCCAGAAGCTTGGATGGCCCGGACAGGGCCCATGGCTACACCTTC
TRBV2,NA,TRBJ2-3,TRBD1,CASPTGGAHTDTQYF,TGTGCCAGCCCGACAGGGGGCGCGCACACAGATACGCAGTATTTT
TRBV18,NA,TRBJ1-5,NA,CASSPTRGNSNQPQHF,TGTGCCAGCTCACCAACACGGGGGAATAGCAATCAGCCCCAGCATTTT
TRBV12-5,NA,TRBJ1-4,NA,CASGPQGPRAEKLFF,TGTGCTAGTGGACCACAGGGACCCCGTGCTGAAAAACTGTTTTTT
TRBV5-1,NA,TRBJ2-7,TRBD2,CASTLAGGSSYEQYF,TGCGCCAGCACCCTAGCGGGAGGCTCTTCCTACGAGCAGTACTTC
TRBV6-1,NA,TRBJ2-6,TRBD2,CASSGLAVGANVLTF,TGTGCCAGCAGTGGCCTAGCGGTTGGGGCCAACGTCCTGACTTTC
TRBV5-1,NA,TRBJ2-3,TRBD2,CASSWPNSGSTDTQYF,TGCGCCAGCAGCTGGCCCAATAGCGGGAGCACAGATACGCAGTATTTT
TRBV11-2,NA,TRBJ2-5,NA,CASSLIVPTGTQYF,TGTGCCAGCAGCTTAATAGTTCCGACCGGGACCCAGTACTTC
TRBV7-2,NA,TRBJ2-7,NA,CASSQEGRGDGEQYF,TGCGCCAGCAGCCAAGAGGGTCGAGGGGACGGCGAGCAGTACTTC
TRBV9,once,TRBJ1-2,NA,CASSGHREGGYTF,TGTGCCAGCAGCGGCCACAGGGAGGGTGGCTACACCTTC
TRBV20-1,NA,TRBJ2-1,NA,CSARPALEQFF,TGCAGTGCAAGGCCGGCGCTTGAGCAGTTCTTC
TRBV18,NA,TRBJ2-7,TRBD2,CASSPGLAGTYEQYF,TGTGCCAGCTCACCAGGACTAGCGGGGACCTACGAGCAGTACTTC
TRBV9,NA,TRBJ2-3,NA,CASSVGAPLTDTQYF,TGTGCCAGCAGCGTAGGGGCTCCTCTCACAGATACGCAGTATTTT
TRBV7-6,NA,TRBJ2-1,TRBD2,CASSSRGGDEQFF,TGTGCCAGCAGCTCGCGGGGGGGCGATGAGCAGTTCTTC